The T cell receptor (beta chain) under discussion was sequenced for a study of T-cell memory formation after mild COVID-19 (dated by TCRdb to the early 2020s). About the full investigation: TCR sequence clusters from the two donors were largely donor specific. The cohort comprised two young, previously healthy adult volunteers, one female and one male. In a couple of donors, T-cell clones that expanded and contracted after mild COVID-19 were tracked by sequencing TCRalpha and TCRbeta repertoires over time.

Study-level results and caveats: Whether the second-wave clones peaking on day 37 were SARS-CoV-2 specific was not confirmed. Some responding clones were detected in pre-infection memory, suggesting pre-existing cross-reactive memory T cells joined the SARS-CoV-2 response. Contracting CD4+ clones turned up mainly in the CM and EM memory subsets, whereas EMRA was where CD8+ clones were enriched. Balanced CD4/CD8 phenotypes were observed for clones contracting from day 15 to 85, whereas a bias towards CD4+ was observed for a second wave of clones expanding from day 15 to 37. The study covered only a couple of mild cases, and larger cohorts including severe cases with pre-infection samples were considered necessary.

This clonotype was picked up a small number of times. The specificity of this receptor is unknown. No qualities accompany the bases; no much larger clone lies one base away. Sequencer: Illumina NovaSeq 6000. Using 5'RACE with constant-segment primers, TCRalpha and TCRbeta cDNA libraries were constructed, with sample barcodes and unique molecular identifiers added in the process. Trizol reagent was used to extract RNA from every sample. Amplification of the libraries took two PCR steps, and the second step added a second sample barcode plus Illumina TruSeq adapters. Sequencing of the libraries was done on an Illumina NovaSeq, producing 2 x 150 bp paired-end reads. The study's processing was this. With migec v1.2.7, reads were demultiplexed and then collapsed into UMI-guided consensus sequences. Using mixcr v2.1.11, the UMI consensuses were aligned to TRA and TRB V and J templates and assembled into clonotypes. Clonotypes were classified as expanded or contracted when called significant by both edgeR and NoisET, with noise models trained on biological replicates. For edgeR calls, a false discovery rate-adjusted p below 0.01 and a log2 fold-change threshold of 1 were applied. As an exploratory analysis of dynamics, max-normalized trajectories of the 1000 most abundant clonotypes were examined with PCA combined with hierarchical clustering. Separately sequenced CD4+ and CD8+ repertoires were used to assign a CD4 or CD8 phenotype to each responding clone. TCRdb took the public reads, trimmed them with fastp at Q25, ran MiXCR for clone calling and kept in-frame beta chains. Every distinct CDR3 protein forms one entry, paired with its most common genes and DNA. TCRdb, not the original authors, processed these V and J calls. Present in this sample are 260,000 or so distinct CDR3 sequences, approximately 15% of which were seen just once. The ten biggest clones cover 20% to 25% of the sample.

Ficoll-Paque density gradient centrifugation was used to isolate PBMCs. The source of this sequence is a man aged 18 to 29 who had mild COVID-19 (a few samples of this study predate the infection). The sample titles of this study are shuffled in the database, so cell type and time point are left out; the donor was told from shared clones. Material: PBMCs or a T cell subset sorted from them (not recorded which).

The nucleotides are TGTGCCAGCAGCCCCGGGTCTGACGGTAGAGCGGCTTTCTTT. Translated, it gives CASSPGSDGRAAFF. The chain is made from TRBV3-1 and TRBJ1-1; the D gene identity is not certain. CDR3 length: 14 amino acids, cysteine to phenylalanine. Only CDR3 DNA is held: 42 bases, read in frame from base 1. The trim is 4 bases for V and 11 bases for J, with a gap of 20 bases between the germline ends. From a lookup of the germline V gene (reference sequence), CDR1 and CDR2 are LGHDT and YNNKEL.